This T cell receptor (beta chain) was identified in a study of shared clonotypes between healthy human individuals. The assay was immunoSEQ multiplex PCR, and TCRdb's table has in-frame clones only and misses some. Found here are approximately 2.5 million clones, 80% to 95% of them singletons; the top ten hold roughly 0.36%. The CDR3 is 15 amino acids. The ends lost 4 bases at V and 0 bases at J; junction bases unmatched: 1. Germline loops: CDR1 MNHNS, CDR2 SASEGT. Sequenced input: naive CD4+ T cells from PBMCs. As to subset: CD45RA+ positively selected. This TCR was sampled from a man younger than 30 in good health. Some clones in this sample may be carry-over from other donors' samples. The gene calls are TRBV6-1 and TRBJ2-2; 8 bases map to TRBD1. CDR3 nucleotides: TGTGCCAGCAGTGGGACAGGGACGAACACCGGGGAGCTGTTTTTT. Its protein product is CASSGTGTNTGELFF.